This is a list of T cell receptor beta chains from one sample in a study of identical twins. One entry per CDR3 protein results from TCRdb running MiXCR on the 5' RACE reads. The data show about 190,000 distinct CDR3 sequences, roughly 15% seen once. The sample was also linked to a second study, of T cells expressing NK-cell markers.

The sample was CD8+ T cells sorted from blood. These receptors originate from a woman between 18 and 30 years old in good health. CDR3s include the opening cysteine and the closing phenylalanine or tryptophan. Each record gives: CDR3 length, V gene, J gene, clone size, D gene, CDR3 DNA, CDR3 protein. The D gene is left open where the match is weak. Clone size appears in some rows only: once, few, many, or a class for an expanded clone.

>16|TRBV4-3|TRBJ2-1|-|-
TGCGCCAGCAGCCAAGTACAGGGATCCCCTTACAATGAGCAGTTCTTC
CASSQVQGSPYNEQFF
>15|TRBV5-4|TRBJ2-7|-|-
TGTGCCAGCAGCCCCAGCGGTCCCACCCCAAACGAGCAGTACTTC
CASSPSGPTPNEQYF
>12|TRBV9|TRBJ2-5|-|-
TGTGCCAGCGGAACAACTCCAGAGACCCAGTACTTC
CASGTTPETQYF
>17|TRBV4-3|TRBJ2-7|few|-
TGCGCCAGCAGCCAGGCACCTGCGGGGAACTCTGGGGAAGAGCAGTACTTC
CASSQAPAGNSGEEQYF
>15|TRBV12-3/TRBV12-4|TRBJ1-2|-|-
TGTGCCAGCAGATTTAGTGGAATTCCCTCGGATGGCTACACCTTC
CASRFSGIPSDGYTF
>13|TRBV20-1|TRBJ2-3|few|-
TGCAGTGCTATACCCGGAACTAGAGATACGCAGTATTTT
CSAIPGTRDTQYF
>15|TRBV5-1|TRBJ2-3|-|-
TGCGCCAGCAGCTTGGCGGAGACTAGCACAGATACGCAGTATTTT
CASSLAETSTDTQYF
>12|TRBV14|TRBJ2-1|-|-
TGTGCCAGCAGAAATAATCGGGTAGGGCAGTTCTTC
CASRNNRVGQFF
>15|TRBV10-1|TRBJ2-7|-|TRBD2
TGCGCCAGCAGCGCCGGGAGGCTCGGATCCTACGAGCAGTACTTC
CASSAGRLGSYEQYF
>14|TRBV12-3/TRBV12-4|TRBJ2-1|many|-
TGTGCCAGCAGTTTAAAAGGGGCTTACAATGAGCAGTTCTTC
CASSLKGAYNEQFF
>18|TRBV27|TRBJ2-2|-|TRBD1
TGTGCCAGCAGTTATCTCCCGGGACAGGGTCGTTCCACCGGGGAGCTGTTTTTT
CASSYLPGQGRSTGELFF
>13|TRBV11-1|TRBJ2-5|-|-
TGTGCCAGCAGCTTACAGCCGGCCCCGTCCCCCACCTTC
CASSLQPAPSPTF
>14|TRBV5-5|TRBJ2-5|few|-
TGTGCCAGCATGGTAGAGGGAGTGCTAGAGACCCAGTACTTC
CASMVEGVLETQYF
>12|TRBV7-9|TRBJ1-2|few|-
TGTGCCAGCAGCGCGCAGAGCTATGGCTACACCTTC
CASSAQSYGYTF
>12|TRBV20-1|TRBJ1-1|many|TRBD1
TGCAGTGCTCGACGGAGACAGGGTGAAGCTTTCTTT
CSARRRQGEAFF
>11|TRBV29-1|TRBJ2-1|-|TRBD2
TGCAGCGTTGGGGAGGGGCGAGAGCAGTTCTTC
CSVGEGREQFF
>11|TRBV10-3|TRBJ2-7|few|-
TGTGCCATCAGTCGCGACCTTGAGCAGTACTTC
CAISRDLEQYF
>19|TRBV9|TRBJ2-1|-|TRBD2
TGTGCCAGCAGCGTAGACCCCCCCTATTTAGCGGGGGTCGTCAATGAGCAGTTCTTC
CASSVDPPYLAGVVNEQFF
>14|TRBV27|TRBJ2-7|-|TRBD1
TGTGCCAGCAGTCTTCCGGACAGGTCCTACGAGCAGTACTTC
CASSLPDRSYEQYF
>16|TRBV12-3/TRBV12-4|TRBJ2-3|few|TRBD2
TGTGCCAGCAGTTCAGCGGGGGGGCTCGGAACAGATACGCAGTATTTT
CASSSAGGLGTDTQYF
>13|TRBV7-2|TRBJ2-7|few|-
TGTGCCAGCAGCCGATATAGCTCCTACGAGCAGTACTTC
CASSRYSSYEQYF
>16|TRBV11-2|TRBJ2-7|few|TRBD1
TGTGCCAGCAGCGAATCATCGGGACAGGTGACCTACGAGCAGTACTTC
CASSESSGQVTYEQYF
>14|TRBV3-1|TRBJ2-7|many|TRBD2
TGTGCCAGCAGAGGAACTAGCGGGAGTTCCGAGCAGTACTTC
CASRGTSGSSEQYF
>13|TRBV5-1|TRBJ2-1|-|-
TGCGCCACCAGCTTCAAGAGCTACAATGAGCAGTTCTTC
CATSFKSYNEQFF
>16|TRBV5-1|TRBJ1-5|-|-
TGCGCCAGCAGCACAGCCCGCGGGGATAGCAATCAGCCCCAGCATTTT
CASSTARGDSNQPQHF
>14|TRBV6-1|TRBJ2-7|few|-
TGTGCCAGCAGTGAAGCGGACATTTACTACGAGCAGTACTTC
CASSEADIYYEQYF
>14|TRBV7-3|TRBJ1-6|-|TRBD1
TGTGCCAGCAGCGCACAGGGGGTTAATTCACCCCTCCACTTT
CASSAQGVNSPLHF
>14|TRBV10-1|TRBJ2-1|few|-
TGCGCCAGCAGTGCGGACCTGGGGGACAATGAGCAGTTCTTC
CASSADLGDNEQFF
>10|TRBV20-1|TRBJ1-1|-|-
TGCAGTGCTCCTAGTCGGGGGGCTTTCTTT
CSAPSRGAFF
>15|TRBV6-4|TRBJ2-3|medium-sized|TRBD2
TGTGCCAGCAGTGCTAGCGGGGGGGCCACAGATACGCAGTATTTT
CASSASGGATDTQYF
>15|TRBV7-3|TRBJ2-3|-|-
TGTGCCAGCAGCTTAAAAGGAGGGCACACAGATACGCAGTATTTT
CASSLKGGHTDTQYF
>14|TRBV30|TRBJ2-1|many|TRBD2
TGTGCCTCCCCGTTCGCGGGAGACCACAATGAGCAGTTCTTC
CASPFAGDHNEQFF
>13|TRBV10-3|TRBJ1-4|-|-
TGTGCCATCAGTGCCTTACCAAATGAAAAACTGTTTTTT
CAISALPNEKLFF
>14|TRBV7-9|TRBJ2-5|-|TRBD2
TGTGCCAGCAGCGGTAGCGGGGGGGGGGAGACCCAGTACTTC
CASSGSGGGETQYF
>13|TRBV9|TRBJ2-1|few|-
TGTGCCAGCAGCGGGGGGAACTACAATGAGCAGTTCTTC
CASSGGNYNEQFF
>14|TRBV29-1|TRBJ2-1|-|-
TGCAGCGTGAGGAGGGTTCCGACGGTGGATGAGCAGTTCTTC
CSVRRVPTVDEQFF
>18|TRBV7-3|TRBJ2-1|few|TRBD2
TGTGCCAGCAGCCTAGGGGATAGCGGGGGGGAGACCTACAATGAGCAGTTCTTC
CASSLGDSGGETYNEQFF
>15|TRBV7-9|TRBJ2-7|-|TRBD1
TGTGCCAGCAGCTCTACGACGACAGGGACCTACGAGCAGTACTTC
CASSSTTTGTYEQYF
>16|TRBV20-1|TRBJ2-7|-|TRBD2
TGCAGTGCTAGAGACTCTACTAGCGGGAGTTGGTACGAGCAGTACTTC
CSARDSTSGSWYEQYF
>17|TRBV27|TRBJ2-1|few|-
TGTGCCAGCAGTTTCGTCGCGGGGAAGGGCTCCTACAATGAGCAGTTCTTC
CASSFVAGKGSYNEQFF
>13|TRBV11-2|TRBJ1-4|few|-
TGTGCCAGCAGCTCGCATTACGTAGTAAAACTGTTTTTT
CASSSHYVVKLFF
>13|TRBV20-1|TRBJ2-7|-|-
TGCAGTGCTAGTCTGGGGATGACCTACGAGCAGTACTTC
CSASLGMTYEQYF
>15|TRBV10-1|TRBJ2-2|-|-
TGCGCCAGCAGTGAGAGGGGGTTTGATGCCGGGGAGCTGTTTTTT
CASSERGFDAGELFF
>16|TRBV7-8|TRBJ2-1|-|TRBD2
TGTGCCAGCAGCTTACCAGCGGGGGGGGTTAACAATGAGCAGTTCTTC
CASSLPAGGVNNEQFF